The 26 T cell receptor beta chains in this list originate from one sample, sequenced in a study of response to subunit inactivated influenza vaccine. Each CDR3 protein gets one entry after TCRdb re-called the RT-PCR reads with MiXCR. The data show hundreds of thousands of distinct CDR3 sequences, with approximately 10% seen just once and about 11% held by the top ten. These data also formed part of another study, on T cells expressing NK-cell markers. That work adds: Libraries used 5'RACE template switching adding universal primer site and UMIs.

Sequencing was performed on PBMCs from blood, taken on the day of vaccination. These receptor sequences come from a man between 45 and 60 years old who received an inactivated influenza vaccine.

This clonotype was observed a handful of times. V is TRBV28 and J is TRBJ1-2; TRBD1 aligns across 9 bases. The CDR3 runs 14 residues. The germline V gene has CDR1 MDHEN and CDR2 SYDVKM. The trim removed 1 base at V and 8 bases at J, leaving 5 bases unmatched. CDR3 loop: CASSLLGQGLGYTF. CDR3 coding DNA: TGTGCCAGCAGTTTATTGGGACAGGGCCTGGGCTACACCTTC.

This clonotype was counted ten times or more. This rearrangement joins TRBV27 to TRBJ2-7; TRBD2 aligns across 7 bases. The V and J ends lost 6 bases and 3 bases, in that order; junction bases with no gene match: 11. CDR3 length equals 15 residues. Germline CDR1 reads MNHEY; CDR2 reads SMNVEV (reference sequence). The DNA for the CDR3 is TGTGCCAGCAGCCCAAGCGGGACCCCACTCTACGAGCAGTACTTC. Its translation is CASSPSGTPLYEQYF.

The V and J genes are TRBV4-1 and TRBJ2-1; D may correspond to TRBD1 or TRBD2 (5 bases each). Germline loops: CDR1 MGHRA, CDR2 YSYEKL. This CDR3 has 16 residues. Trimming shortened V by 3 bases and J by 4 bases, and 16 bases separated the two germline ends. In nucleotides, the CDR3 is TGCGCCAGCAGCCAGGCGGCCCGGGGCCGATACAATGAGCAGTTCTTC. Protein product: CASSQAARGRYNEQFF.

In its sample, this clonotype was seen a few times. The rearrangement joins TRBV7-2 to TRBJ1-2, with no clear D. Germline values: CDR1 SGHTA, CDR2 FQGNSA. V was shortened by 0 bases and J by 13 bases, with 12 bases between the two germline ends. The CDR3 is made up of 12 amino acids. CDR3 in DNA: TGTGCCAGCAGCTTAGCGCTCCCGGGGAGCACCTTC. It is translated as CASSLALPGSTF. Based on the CDR3 plus reference TRBV7-2 and TRBJ1-2, the full variable domain is GAGVSQSPSNKVTEKGKDVELRCDPISGHTALYWYRQSLGQGLEFLIYFQGNSAPDKSGLPSDRFSAERTGGSVSTLTIQRTQQEDSAVYLCASSLALPGSTFGSGTRLTVV.

This clonotype was seen at least ten times. The chain couples TRBV28 to TRBJ2-7; D perhaps matches TRBD1 (7 bases). Trimming left V 8 bases short and J 0 bases short, with 14 bases between. Germline CDR1 and CDR2: MDHEN and SYDVKM. There are 14 residues in the CDR3. The CDR3 sequence: CASGYRGGSYEQYF. For the CDR3, the DNA is TGTGCCAGCGGATACAGGGGAGGCTCCTACGAGCAGTACTTC.

This clonotype was detected ten times or more. The rearrangement joins TRBV12-3 or TRBV12-4 to TRBJ2-7; 7 bases map to TRBD1. CDR3 size: 13 residues. Losses at the gene ends were 5 bases for V and 4 bases for J; bases not matched to a gene: 5. CDR3 sequence reads: CASSPGQPYEQYF. In DNA, the CDR3 is TGTGCCAGCAGTCCGGGACAGCCTTACGAGCAGTACTTC.

The sample holds many counts of this clonotype. The J gene is TRBJ2-3, the V gene TRBV4-1, with 8 bases aligning to TRBD2. Germline V gene sequence: CDR1 MGHRA, CDR2 YSYEKL. The CDR3 is 16 residues long. V lost 0 bases to trimming and J lost 6 bases; unmatched junction nucleotides: 8. This CDR3 is CASSQDSGGGLDTQYF. The CDR3 DNA reads as TGCGCCAGCAGCCAAGATTCAGGCGGGGGGCTCGATACGCAGTATTTT.

This clonotype was seen only a few times. The chain has TRBV7-2 and TRBJ2-3; 11 nucleotides agree with TRBD2. V trimming: 5 bases; J trimming: 4 bases; junction bases outside the gene matches: 8. Germline V gives CDR1 SGHTA, CDR2 FQGNSA. The CDR3 has 16 amino acids. The CDR3 reads CASSPGSGGVPDTQYF. The CDR3 nucleotides read TGTGCCAGCAGCCCGGGTAGCGGGGGGGTCCCAGATACGCAGTATTTT.

This chain joins TRBV10-3 and TRBJ2-7; 7 bases line up with TRBD1. The CDR3 sequence is 13 residues long. CDR1 ENHRY and CDR2 SYGVKD come from the germline V gene. After removal of 6 bases from V and 4 bases from J, the junction contained 6 bases not matched to a gene. CDR3 nucleotide sequence: TGTGCCATCAGCCGGGACAGCTTTTACGAGCAGTACTTC. Translating it yields CAISRDSFYEQYF.

The chain has TRBV7-2 and TRBJ2-5, with 12 bases that match TRBD2. J gave up 5 bases and V 6 bases, and 7 bases lay outside the gene matches. Germline CDR1 SGHTA, CDR2 FQGNSA. This CDR3 is 15 amino acids long. Written as DNA, the CDR3 is TGTGCCAGCAGAACTAGCGGGGGGATGCCCGAGACCCAGTACTTC. Protein: CASRTSGGMPETQYF.

This clonotype was counted ten times or more. This sequence joins TRBV20-1 and TRBJ1-1; 10 bases are shared with TRBD1. The CDR3 has 13 residues. Trimming cost V 6 bases and J 6 bases; bases outside gene matches: 7. CDR1 is DFQATT and CDR2 is SNEGSKA in the germline V gene (reference sequence). The CDR3 coding sequence is TGCAGTGCCTGGGGACAGGGGAGCCCTGAAGCTTTCTTT. This gives the protein CSAWGQGSPEAFF.

This clonotype was seen only a few times. This rearrangement joins TRBV6-1 to TRBJ2-3; 12 nucleotides match TRBD2. The CDR3 extends over 13 amino acids. V shed 5 bases and J 8 bases; nucleotides not matched to a gene: 2. Germline CDR1 reads MNHNS; CDR2 reads SASEGT. The CDR3, as DNA: TGTGCCAGCAGTCCGGGACTAGCGGGTACGCAGTATTTT. Its translation: CASSPGLAGTQYF.

The gene calls are TRBV12-3 or TRBV12-4 and TRBJ2-2, with D tentatively TRBD2 (6 bases). V gave up 7 bases and J gave up 4 bases, with 16 bases separating them. CDR3 size: 15 residues. DNA of the CDR3: TGTGCCAGCACCGTTGGCGGGACTCGCACCGGGGAGCTGTTTTTT. Protein: CASTVGGTRTGELFF.

The V and J genes are TRBV12-3 or TRBV12-4 and TRBJ2-5; 9 nucleotides agree with TRBD1. There are 15 residues in the CDR3. V trimming: 5 bases; J trimming: 1 base; junction bases outside the gene matches: 5. The CDR3 nucleotides read TGTGCCAGCAGTCCGGGACAGGGAGGCCAAGAGACCCAGTACTTC. It yields the protein CASSPGQGGQETQYF.

V is TRBV29-1 and J is TRBJ2-5, with D perhaps TRBD1 or TRBD2 (5 bases each). V dropped 6 bases and J dropped 1 base, with 18 bases sitting between them. Looked up from germline, CDR1 is SQVTM and CDR2 is ANQGSEA. CDR3 size: 15 residues. The CDR3 region is CSVAIGTSIQETQYF. CDR3 DNA: TGCAGCGTAGCTATAGGGACCTCAATCCAAGAGACCCAGTACTTC.

Comments on this clonotype: The junction departs from germline at one end; a sequencing error may be responsible. The chain is built from TRBV5-1 and TRBJ1-4, with D possibly TRBD1 on 5 matching bases. Germline lookup yields CDR1 SGHRS and CDR2 YFSETQ. There are 14 residues in the CDR3. The CDR3 protein is CANSGTALNEKLFF. In nucleotides, the CDR3 is TGCGCCAACAGCGGGACCGCCCTTAATGAAAAACTGTTTTTT.

This clonotype was recorded many times. The genes are TRBV6-2 or TRBV6-3 and TRBJ1-5; unclear D gene. The CDR3 covers 17 residues. The germline V gene encodes CDR1 MNHEY and CDR2 SVGEGT. V lost 0 bases and J lost 5, with 17 bases in between. Here the CDR3 reads CASSYSRRETSHQPQHF. As DNA, the CDR3 is TGTGCCAGCAGTTACTCGAGGAGGGAGACGTCCCATCAGCCCCAGCATTTT.

This clonotype was counted only a few times. The chain is built from TRBV11-2 and TRBJ2-2, with 9 bases aligning to TRBD1. The V and J ends lost 4 bases and 6 bases, in that order; junction bases with no gene match: 3. CDR1 is SGHAT, CDR2 FQNNGV, per germline. The CDR3 covers 14 residues. The CDR3 protein is CASSSNRGPGELFF. The CDR3, as DNA: TGTGCCAGCAGCTCGAACAGGGGGCCCGGGGAGCTGTTTTTT.

The chain links TRBV5-1 to TRBJ2-5; the match to TRBD1 covers 9 bases. The V segment lost 4 bases and the J segment 5 bases; nucleotides outside the gene matches: 12. The CDR3 has 16 residues. Germline V gene lookup returns CDR1 SGHRS and CDR2 YFSETQ. CDR3 protein: CASSKLTGGNGETQYF. CDR3 coding DNA: TGCGCCAGCAGCAAATTGACAGGGGGAAACGGGGAGACCCAGTACTTC.

The gene calls are TRBV7-9 and TRBJ1-1; 7 bases align to TRBD1. This CDR3 has 16 residues. Germline CDR1 and CDR2: SEHNR and FQNEAQ (reference sequence). The V segment lost 4 bases and the J segment 6 bases; nucleotides outside the gene matches: 14. The CDR3 nucleotides are TGTGCCAGCAGCTCCGGGACAGTCGGTAGGACCTCTGAAGCTTTCTTT. This gives the protein CASSSGTVGRTSEAFF.

This clonotype was detected only a few times. The chain employs TRBV15 and TRBJ2-1; 9 positions agree with TRBD2. This CDR3 is built from 15 residues. The V and J ends lost 1 base and 3 bases, in that order; junction bases with no gene match: 1. CDR1 and CDR2 from the germline V gene are LNHNV and YYDKDF (reference sequence). The CDR3 bases are TGTGCCACCAGCAGAGTGACTAGCGGCTACAATGAGCAGTTCTTC. Its protein is CATSRVTSGYNEQFF.

This clonotype has just a few counts. J is TRBJ2-2 and V is TRBV4-1; 7 bases are shared with TRBD1. The CDR3 sequence is 18 residues long. J was trimmed by 4 bases and V by 4 bases; bases with no gene match: 15. Germline V CDR1 and CDR2: MGHRA, YSYEKL. CDR3 bases: TGCGCCAGCAGCCGACGACAGGGACCCCGTGTCGGCACCGGGGAGCTGTTTTTT. Its protein product is CASSRRQGPRVGTGELFF.

The sample holds a few counts of this clonotype. The chain joins TRBV7-2 to TRBJ2-1; 10 nucleotides align to TRBD2. The germline CDR1 and CDR2 sequences are SGHTA and FQGNSA. Losses at the gene ends were 0 bases for V and 7 bases for J; bases not matched to a gene: 6. CDR3 length equals 16 residues. The CDR3 protein is CASSLARLAGVNEQFF. The CDR3 coding sequence is TGTGCCAGCAGCTTAGCGCGGCTAGCGGGGGTGAATGAGCAGTTCTTC. Looking up the rest from reference TRBV7-2 and TRBJ2-1 gives the full variable domain: GAGVSQSPSNKVTEKGKDVELRCDPISGHTALYWYRQSLGQGLEFLIYFQGNSAPDKSGLPSDRFSAERTGGSVSTLTIQRTQQEDSAVYLCASSLARLAGVNEQFFGPGTRLTVL.

The J gene is TRBJ2-2, the V gene TRBV10-3, with 7 nucleotides matching TRBD1. Germline-derived CDR1 and CDR2 are ENHRY and SYGVKD. This CDR3 comprises 14 residues. V shed 4 bases and J 4 bases; nucleotides not matched to a gene: 3. CDR3 sequence reads: CAISARGITGELFF. As DNA, the CDR3 is TGTGCCATCAGTGCCAGGGGGATCACCGGGGAGCTGTTTTTT.

J is TRBJ2-7 and V is TRBV5-1; 11 bases are a match to TRBD1. Germline assignment: CDR1 SGHRS and CDR2 YFSETQ. V lost 3 bases, J lost 3 bases, and 8 bases stayed unmatched. CDR3 length equals 16 residues. The CDR3 loop reads CASSSSSGTGGYEQYF. CDR3 bases: TGCGCCAGCAGCTCCTCTTCCGGGACAGGGGGCTACGAGCAGTACTTC.

This clonotype was counted many times. The rearrangement links TRBV5-1 to TRBJ1-4; the D gene is possibly TRBD1 (5 bases). The germline CDR1 and CDR2 sequences are SGHRS and YFSETQ. V was pared by 2 bases and J by 2 bases, with 10 bases between. CDR3 size: 15 residues. Here the CDR3 reads CASSFLGDTNEKLFF. CDR3 DNA sequence: TGCGCCAGCAGCTTCTTGGGGGACACTAATGAAAAACTGTTTTTT.